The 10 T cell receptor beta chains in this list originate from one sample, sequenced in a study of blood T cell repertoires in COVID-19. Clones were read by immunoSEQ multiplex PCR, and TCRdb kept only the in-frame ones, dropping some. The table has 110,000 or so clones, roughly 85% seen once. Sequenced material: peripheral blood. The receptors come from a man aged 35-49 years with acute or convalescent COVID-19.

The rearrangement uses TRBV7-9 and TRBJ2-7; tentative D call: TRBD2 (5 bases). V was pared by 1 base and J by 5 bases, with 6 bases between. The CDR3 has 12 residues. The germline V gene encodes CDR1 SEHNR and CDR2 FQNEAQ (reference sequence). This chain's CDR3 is CASSLVGDEQYF. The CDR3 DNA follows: TGTGCCAGCAGCTTAGTCGGGGACGAGCAGTACTTC.

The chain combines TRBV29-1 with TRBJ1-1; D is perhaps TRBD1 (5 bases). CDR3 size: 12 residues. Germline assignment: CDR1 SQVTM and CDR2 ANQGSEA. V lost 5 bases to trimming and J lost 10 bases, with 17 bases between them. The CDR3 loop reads CSVLRGVEGAFF. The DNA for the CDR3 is TGCAGCGTTCTCCGGGGGGTCGAAGGAGCTTTCTTT.

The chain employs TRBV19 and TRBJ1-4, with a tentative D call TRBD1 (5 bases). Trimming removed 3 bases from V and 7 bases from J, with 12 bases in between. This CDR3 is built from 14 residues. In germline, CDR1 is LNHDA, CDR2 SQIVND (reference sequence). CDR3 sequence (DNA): TGTGCCAGTAGTATCAGGATCGGGGGTGAAAAACTGTTTTTT. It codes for CASSIRIGGEKLFF.

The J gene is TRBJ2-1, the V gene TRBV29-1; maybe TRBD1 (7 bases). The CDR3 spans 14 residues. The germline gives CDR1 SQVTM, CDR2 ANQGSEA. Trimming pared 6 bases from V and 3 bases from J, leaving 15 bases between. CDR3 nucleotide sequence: TGCAGCGTGCGCGCGGGACAGAGCTACAATGAGCAGTTCTTC. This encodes CSVRAGQSYNEQFF.

CDR3 amino acids: CASSSYPGREQFF. CDR3 in DNA: TGTGCCAGCAGCTCCTACCCGGGAAGGGAGCAGTTCTTC. V usage is TRBV7-9 and J usage is TRBJ2-1, with a possible D match to TRBD2 (5 bases). The V gene's germline CDR1 is SEHNR and CDR2 FQNEAQ (reference sequence). This CDR3 has 13 amino acids. The germline V and J ends were trimmed by 4 bases and 10 bases, with 14 bases remaining between them.

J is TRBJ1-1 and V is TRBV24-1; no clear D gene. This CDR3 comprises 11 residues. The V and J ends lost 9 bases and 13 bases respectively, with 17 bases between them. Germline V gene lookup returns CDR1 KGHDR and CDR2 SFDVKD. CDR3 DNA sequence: TGTGCCACCGGGTCACTTTCGACATTTTTCTTT. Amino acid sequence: CATGSLSTFFF.

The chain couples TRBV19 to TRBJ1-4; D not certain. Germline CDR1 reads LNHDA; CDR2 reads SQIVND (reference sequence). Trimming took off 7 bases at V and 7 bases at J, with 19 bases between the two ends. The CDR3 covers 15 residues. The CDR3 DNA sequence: TGTGCCAGTAACCCCGGGATTAGTAGCGGTGAAAAACTGTTTTTT. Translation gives CASNPGISSGEKLFF.

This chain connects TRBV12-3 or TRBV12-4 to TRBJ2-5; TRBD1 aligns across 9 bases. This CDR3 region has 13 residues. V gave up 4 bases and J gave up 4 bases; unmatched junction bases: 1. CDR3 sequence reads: CASSWGQGETQYF. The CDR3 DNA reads TGTGCCAGCAGTTGGGGACAGGGAGAGACCCAGTACTTC.

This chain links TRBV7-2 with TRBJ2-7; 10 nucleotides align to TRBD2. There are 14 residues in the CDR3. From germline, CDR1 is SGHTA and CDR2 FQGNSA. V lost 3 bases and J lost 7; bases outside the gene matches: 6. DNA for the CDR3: TGTGCCAGCAGCTTTAGCGGGGGGTCGAGGGAGCAGTACTTC. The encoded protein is CASSFSGGSREQYF.

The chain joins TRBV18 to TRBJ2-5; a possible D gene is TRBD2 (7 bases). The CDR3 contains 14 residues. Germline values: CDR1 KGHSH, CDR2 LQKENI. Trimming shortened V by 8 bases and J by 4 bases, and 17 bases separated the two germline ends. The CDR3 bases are TGTGCCAGCCATGCCAGGGGAGGGGGAGAGACCCAGTACTTC. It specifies CASHARGGGETQYF.